A selection of T cell receptor beta chains follows, all from one sample in a study of T cell repertoires in cytomegalovirus infection. TCRdb re-called the reads through MiXCR, storing one row per CDR3 protein. The sample contains a few hundred thousand distinct CDR3 sequences, about 18% of which appear only once. Sequenced material: CD8+ T cells from PBMCs. Receptor source: a human donor in good health (CMV status not recorded). Some clones in this sample may be carry-over from other donors' samples. CDR3s include the opening cysteine and the closing phenylalanine or tryptophan. The D gene is left open where the match is weak. The size field is filled for only some rows; it gives once, few, many or a size class.

D gene	clone size	V gene	J gene	CDR3 protein	CDR3 DNA
NA	many	TRBV4-3	TRBJ1-5	CASSQEREHQPQHF	TGCGCCAGCAGCCAAGAGAGGGAGCATCAGCCCCAGCATTTT
NA	NA	TRBV6-5	TRBJ2-5	CASTPWQSTETQYF	TGTGCCAGCACCCCGTGGCAGTCTACGGAGACCCAGTACTTC
TRBD1	few	TRBV29-1	TRBJ1-1	CSVVPGGNGEAFF	TGCAGCGTCGTCCCAGGGGGAAACGGTGAAGCTTTCTTT
NA	few	TRBV14	TRBJ1-1	CASSQDGGKADTEAFF	TGTGCCAGCAGCCAAGATGGAGGGAAGGCGGACACTGAAGCTTTCTTT
NA	many	TRBV7-6	TRBJ2-1	CASGERGYWYDEQFF	TGTGCCAGCGGGGAACGGGGGTATTGGTATGATGAGCAGTTCTTC
TRBD1	many	TRBV28	TRBJ2-1	CASSPTDRAPYNEQFF	TGTGCCAGCAGTCCCACGGACAGGGCCCCCTACAATGAGCAGTTCTTC
NA	many	TRBV12-3/TRBV12-4	TRBJ1-2	CASTRTVVDGYTF	TGTGCCAGCACCCGGACAGTCGTTGATGGCTACACCTTC
TRBD2	few	TRBV27	TRBJ2-7	CASSLGLRGGSYEQYF	TGTGCCAGCAGTCTTGGGCTTCGGGGGGGGTCTTACGAGCAGTACTTC
NA	few	TRBV28	TRBJ2-7	CASSFIRSSYEQYF	TGTGCCAGCAGTTTCATACGAAGCTCCTACGAGCAGTACTTC
TRBD2	few	TRBV28	TRBJ2-1	CASSPRLAGAFYNEQFF	TGTGCCAGCAGTCCCAGACTAGCGGGGGCCTTTTACAATGAGCAGTTCTTC
NA	few	TRBV5-6	TRBJ2-7	CASSLFTGRPYEHYF	TGTGCCAGCAGCTTGTTTACAGGGCGCCCCTACGAGCATTACTTC
NA	NA	TRBV6-5	TRBJ1-1	CASSPRPTGANTEAFF	TGTGCCAGCAGCCCACGCCCGACAGGAGCTAACACTGAAGCTTTCTTT
TRBD2	NA	TRBV28	TRBJ2-3	CASSWGVLSGRGGTDTQYF	TGTGCCAGCAGTTGGGGGGTGTTATCTGGGCGGGGGGGCACAGATACGCAGTATTTT
NA	few	TRBV6-5	TRBJ2-5	CASSYSNGGRETQYF	TGTGCCAGCAGTTACTCGAACGGGGGCCGGGAGACCCAGTACTTC
NA	NA	TRBV28	TRBJ2-2	CATQPASIVSGELFF	TGTGCCACCCAACCGGCCTCAATAGTTTCCGGGGAGCTGTTTTTT
NA	NA	TRBV28	TRBJ2-7	CASSSRMLTYEQYF	TGTGCCAGCAGTTCAAGGATGCTTACCTACGAGCAGTACTTC
NA	few	TRBV5-4	TRBJ2-3	CASSLEKDTQYF	TGTGCCAGCAGCTTGGAAAAAGATACGCAGTATTTT
NA	few	TRBV6-2/TRBV6-3	TRBJ1-2	CAGTDTADYGYTF	TGTGCCGGGACCGATACAGCAGACTATGGCTACACCTTC
NA	many	TRBV7-2	TRBJ2-7	CASSLNGVEQYF	TGTGCCAGCAGCCTTAATGGGGTCGAGCAGTACTTC
NA	many	TRBV7-2	TRBJ1-4	CASSLVADEKLFF	TGTGCCAGCAGCTTAGTGGCGGATGAAAAACTGTTTTTT
NA	few	TRBV29-1	TRBJ2-1	CSVTGTNYWDEQFF	TGCAGCGTCACCGGGACGAACTACTGGGATGAGCAGTTCTTC
TRBD1	many	TRBV29-1	TRBJ2-2	CSSPGGTGRRELFF	TGCAGCTCCCCCGGCGGGACAGGCCGGCGGGAGCTGTTTTTT
NA	many	TRBV7-9	TRBJ2-7	CASSFTGNSYEQYF	TGTGCCAGCAGCTTTACAGGGAACTCCTACGAGCAGTACTTC
NA	few	TRBV4-1	TRBJ2-3	CASSQGAPYDTQYF	TGCGCCAGCAGCCAAGGGGCCCCGTACGATACGCAGTATTTT
NA	NA	TRBV12-3/TRBV12-4	TRBJ1-4	CASSLLQRELFF	TGTGCCAGCAGTTTATTACAGCGCGAACTGTTTTTT
TRBD1	NA	TRBV29-1	TRBJ2-7	CSVWTGAYEQYF	TGCAGCGTTTGGACAGGGGCCTACGAGCAGTACTTC
TRBD1	many	TRBV7-2	TRBJ1-1	CASSSPPGQGFTEAFF	TGTGCCAGCAGCTCCCCACCGGGACAGGGATTCACTGAAGCTTTCTTT
TRBD1	many	TRBV20-1	TRBJ2-7	CSANRGLSYEQYF	TGCAGTGCCAACAGGGGCCTCTCCTACGAGCAGTACTTC
TRBD1	NA	TRBV2	TRBJ2-5	CASREYVTGVQETQYF	TGTGCCAGCAGGGAATATGTGACAGGGGTACAAGAGACCCAGTACTTC
NA	once	TRBV6-4	TRBJ1-2	CASSAGNGYTF	TGTGCCAGCAGTGCTGGAAATGGCTACACCTTC
NA	many	TRBV7-2	TRBJ1-2	CASSLAQVYGYTF	TGTGCCAGCAGCTTAGCCCAGGTCTATGGCTACACCTTC
NA	few	TRBV11-3	TRBJ2-7	CASSWRPGRSLFYEQYF	TGTGCCAGCAGCTGGAGGCCGGGACGTTCACTTTTTTACGAGCAGTACTTC
NA	many	TRBV7-9	TRBJ2-2	CASSLGTANTGELFF	TGTGCCAGCAGCTTAGGGACAGCGAACACCGGGGAGCTGTTTTTT
NA	many	TRBV7-8	TRBJ2-7	CASSLFRGAESYEQYF	TGTGCCAGCAGCTTATTTCGGGGGGCAGAATCCTACGAGCAGTACTTC
NA	NA	TRBV13	TRBJ2-2	CASSSDPNTGELFF	TGTGCCAGCAGCTCTGACCCGAACACCGGGGAGCTGTTTTTT
TRBD2	few	TRBV12-3/TRBV12-4	TRBJ2-7	CASSPGGATYEQYF	TGTGCCAGCAGTCCGGGGGGGGCCACCTACGAGCAGTACTTC
TRBD2	NA	TRBV27	TRBJ2-1	CASSLGGGGNYNEQFF	TGTGCCAGCAGTTTAGGGGGCGGGGGGAACTACAATGAGCAGTTCTTC
TRBD2	many	TRBV5-4	TRBJ2-2	CASSLVSGVNTGELFF	TGTGCCAGCAGCTTGGTTAGCGGGGTGAACACCGGGGAGCTGTTTTTT
TRBD1	few	TRBV6-2/TRBV6-3	TRBJ2-7	CASSYQGAVYEQYF	TGTGCCAGCAGTTACCAGGGGGCTGTCTACGAGCAGTACTTC
TRBD1	NA	TRBV10-3	TRBJ1-2	CAINPTGDSFEGYTF	TGTGCCATCAATCCAACAGGGGACAGCTTCGAGGGCTACACCTTC
NA	many	TRBV5-6	TRBJ1-1	CASTNQREGRLFEGEAFF	TGTGCCAGCACCAATCAGAGGGAGGGTCGGCTGTTTGAAGGTGAAGCTTTCTTT
NA	NA	TRBV9	TRBJ2-7	CASSPGGPMMDEQYF	TGTGCCAGCAGCCCCGGGGGGCCGATGATGGACGAGCAGTACTTC